Listed here are 4 T cell receptor beta chains from one sample, sequenced in a study of CD8 T cells in ankylosing spondylitis. One entry per CDR3 protein, called by TCRdb with MiXCR from the 5' RACE reads. Seen here are around 300,000 distinct CDR3 sequences, about 15% observed once, and the top ten hold around 1%. The sample was blood, either unsorted or a sorted T cell fraction (not recorded which). All receptors come from a male donor with ankylosing spondylitis or in good health (not recorded which).

This clonotype showed up just a few times. The chain couples TRBV5-4 to TRBJ2-3; D might be TRBD2 (5 bases). The ends were cut back, 0 bases at V and 1 base at J, with 9 bases in the middle. Germline CDR1 reads SGHNT; CDR2 reads YYREEE (reference sequence). The CDR3 loop spans 15 amino acids. The CDR3 coding sequence is TGTGCCAGCAGCTTGGAAGTTAGCGGCACAGATACGCAGTATTTT. Translated, it gives CASSLEVSGTDTQYF.

A few counts support this clonotype. This chain joins TRBV6-5 and TRBJ1-4; D unclear. CDR1 and CDR2 from the germline V gene are MNHEY and SVGAGI. The CDR3 is 16 residues long. Trimming cost V 2 bases and J 4 bases, with 14 bases left between them. The DNA of the CDR3 is TGTGCCAGCAGTTACGCGTACAGAGGTCTTAATGAAAAACTGTTTTTT. It is translated as CASSYAYRGLNEKLFF.

The chain recombines TRBV6-1 with TRBJ2-3, with 9 bases lining up with TRBD1. The CDR3 length is 16 residues. Germline assignment: CDR1 MNHNS and CDR2 SASEGT. J was trimmed by 4 bases and V by 5 bases; bases with no gene match: 10. The CDR3 coding sequence is TGTGCCAGCAGTAGCCGGGACAGGGAGAAACCAGATACGCAGTATTTT. This sequence encodes CASSSRDREKPDTQYF.

This clonotype has only a few counts. V is TRBV5-1 and J is TRBJ2-5; a possible D gene is TRBD1 (6 bases). Germline CDR1 reads SGHRS; CDR2 reads YFSETQ. Trimming took 5 bases from V and 4 from J, leaving 12 bases between them. CDR3 size: 13 residues. The DNA for the CDR3 is TGCGCCAGCAGGGGGGCAGGCACAGAGACCCAGTACTTC. Its translation: CASRGAGTETQYF.